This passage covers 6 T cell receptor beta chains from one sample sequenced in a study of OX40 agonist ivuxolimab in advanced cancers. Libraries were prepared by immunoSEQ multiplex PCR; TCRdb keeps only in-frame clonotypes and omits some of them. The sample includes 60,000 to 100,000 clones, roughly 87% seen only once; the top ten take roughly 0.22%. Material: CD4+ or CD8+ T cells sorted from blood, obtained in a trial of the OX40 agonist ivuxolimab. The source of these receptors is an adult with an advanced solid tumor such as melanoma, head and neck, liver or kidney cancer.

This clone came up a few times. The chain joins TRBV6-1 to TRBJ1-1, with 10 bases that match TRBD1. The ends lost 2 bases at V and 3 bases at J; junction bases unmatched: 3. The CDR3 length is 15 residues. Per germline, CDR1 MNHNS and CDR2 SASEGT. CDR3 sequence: CASSERDRGYTEAFF. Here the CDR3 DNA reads TGTGCCAGCAGTGAACGGGACAGGGGATACACTGAAGCTTTCTTT.

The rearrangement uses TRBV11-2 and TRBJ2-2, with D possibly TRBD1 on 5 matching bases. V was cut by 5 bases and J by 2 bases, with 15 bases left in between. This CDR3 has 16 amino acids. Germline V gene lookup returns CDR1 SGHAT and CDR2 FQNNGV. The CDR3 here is CASSTRVRINTGELFF. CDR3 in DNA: TGTGCCAGCAGCACCAGGGTCAGAATAAACACCGGGGAGCTGTTTTTT.

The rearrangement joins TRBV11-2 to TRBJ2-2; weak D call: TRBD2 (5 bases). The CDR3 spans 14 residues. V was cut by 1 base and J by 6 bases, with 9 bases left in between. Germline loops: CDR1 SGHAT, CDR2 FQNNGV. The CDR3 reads CASSLAPGAGELFF. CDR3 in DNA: TGTGCCAGCAGCTTAGCACCCGGGGCCGGGGAGCTGTTTTTT. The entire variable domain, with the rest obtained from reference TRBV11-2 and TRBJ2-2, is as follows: EAGVAQSPRYKIIEKRQSVAFWCNPISGHATLYWYQQILGQGPKLLIQFQNNGVVDDSQLPKDRFSAERLKGVDSTLKIQPAKLEDSAVYLCASSLAPGAGELFFGEGSRLTVL.

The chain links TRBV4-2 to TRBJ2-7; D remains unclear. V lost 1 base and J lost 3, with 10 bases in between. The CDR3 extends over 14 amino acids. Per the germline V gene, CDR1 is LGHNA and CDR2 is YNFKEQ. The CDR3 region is CASSQVSDLYEQYF. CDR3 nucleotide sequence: TGTGCCAGCAGCCAAGTTTCAGATCTCTACGAGCAGTACTTC.

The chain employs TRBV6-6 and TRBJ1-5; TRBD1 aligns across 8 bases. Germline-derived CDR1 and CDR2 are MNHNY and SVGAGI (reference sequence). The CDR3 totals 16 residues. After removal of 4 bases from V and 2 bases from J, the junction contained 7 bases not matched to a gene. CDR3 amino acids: CASSLAPGGGNQPQHF. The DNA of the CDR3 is TGTGCCAGCAGTTTAGCCCCAGGGGGCGGCAATCAGCCCCAGCATTTT.

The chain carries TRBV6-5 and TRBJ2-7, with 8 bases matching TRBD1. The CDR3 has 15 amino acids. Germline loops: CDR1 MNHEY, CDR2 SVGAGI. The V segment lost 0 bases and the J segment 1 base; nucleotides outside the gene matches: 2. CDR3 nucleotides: TGTGCCAGCAGTTACTCGAACAGGGGGTCCTACGAGCAGTACTTC. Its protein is CASSYSNRGSYEQYF.